These 20 T cell receptor beta chains came from one sample sequenced in a study of siplizumab effects on memory and regulatory T cells. Profiling relied on immunoSEQ multiplex PCR, and the TCRdb table lists in-frame clones only, not all of them. The sample lists about 100,000 clones; approximately 92% were seen once. The sample was CD4+ T cells sorted from blood. The receptors derive from a human donor in good health. Some clones in this sample may be carry-over from other donors' samples.

CDR3 sequence reads: CASSLDLLTDTQYF. DNA of the CDR3: TGTGCCAGCAGCTTAGATCTACTCACAGATACGCAGTATTTT. This chain joins TRBV11-1 and TRBJ2-3; D is unresolved. Germline lookup yields CDR1 SGHAT and CDR2 FQDESV (reference sequence). The CDR3 runs 14 residues. The ends were cut back, 1 base at V and 2 bases at J, with 7 bases in the middle.

V is TRBV7-6 and J is TRBJ2-3; D unclear. Germline V gives CDR1 SGHVS, CDR2 FNYEAQ. The CDR3 spans 14 residues. Between the trimmed V and J ends, which lost 0 bases and 2 bases, there was a span of 6 bases. As DNA, the CDR3 is TGTGCCAGCAGCTTAGCGAGGATCACAGATACGCAGTATTTT. This codes for CASSLARITDTQYF. Full variable domain (rest looked up from reference TRBV7-6 and TRBJ2-3): GAGVSQSPRYKVTKRGQDVALRCDPISGHVSLYWYRQALGQGPEFLTYFNYEAQQDKSGLPNDRFSAERPEGSISTLTIQRTEQRDSAMYRCASSLARITDTQYFGPGTRLTVL.

This chain links TRBV27 with TRBJ1-3; D unclear. From germline, CDR1 is MNHEY and CDR2 SMNVEV (reference sequence). The CDR3 covers 14 residues. V lost 5 bases, J lost 0 bases, and 8 bases lay in between. CDR3 in DNA: TGTGCCAGCAGTAAGCAGGTCTCTGGAAACACCATATATTTT. Translation: CASSKQVSGNTIYF.

The chain links TRBV19 to TRBJ2-7; a weak D match, TRBD1 (5 bases). There are 13 residues in the CDR3. Germline loops: CDR1 LNHDA, CDR2 SQIVND (reference sequence). V was pared by 10 bases and J by 0 bases, with 13 bases between. This chain's CDR3 is CATQDRASYEQYF. DNA for the CDR3: TGTGCCACTCAAGACAGAGCCTCCTACGAGCAGTACTTC.

This chain joins TRBV27 and TRBJ2-1; 10 bases line up with TRBD2. The germline CDR1 and CDR2 sequences are MNHEY and SMNVEV (reference sequence). CDR3 length equals 18 residues. With V trimmed by 0 bases and J by 3 bases, 8 bases remained unmatched. CDR3 residues: CASSLSQASGRSYNEQFF. The DNA of the CDR3 is TGTGCCAGCAGTTTATCGCAGGCTAGCGGGAGAAGCTACAATGAGCAGTTCTTC.

The chain joins TRBV19 to TRBJ1-2; the match to TRBD1 covers 8 bases. This CDR3 is built from 16 residues. With V trimmed by 5 bases and J by 7 bases, 15 bases remained unmatched. Germline V lookup: CDR1 LNHDA, CDR2 SQIVND (reference sequence). The CDR3 sequence: CASSFVTIRGRSGYTF. The CDR3 DNA reads as TGTGCCAGTAGTTTCGTCACAATCAGGGGGCGATCTGGCTACACCTTC.

This chain connects TRBV18 to TRBJ2-6; 9 positions match TRBD1. CDR1 is KGHSH and CDR2 is LQKENI in the germline V gene. With 5 bases clipped from V and 4 bases from J, the junction kept 24 bases outside the gene matches. There are 22 residues in the CDR3. The CDR3 nucleotides read TGTGCCAGCTCATCTCGGACGCCAACCGGGACAGGGCTTGTTTCGGGGGCCAACGTCCTGACTTTC. It encodes CASSSRTPTGTGLVSGANVLTF.

The chain couples TRBV11-1 to TRBJ2-3; 9 nucleotides agree with TRBD1. With V trimmed by 4 bases and J by 4 bases, 6 bases remained unmatched. The germline gives CDR1 SGHAT, CDR2 FQDESV (reference sequence). This CDR3 spans 15 amino acids. CDR3 DNA: TGTGCCAGCAGCTCTCCGGACAGGGGACCAGATACGCAGTATTTT. The encoded protein is CASSSPDRGPDTQYF. Looking up the rest from reference TRBV11-1 and TRBJ2-3 gives the full variable domain: EAEVAQSPRYKITEKSQAVAFWCDPISGHATLYWYRQILGQGPELLVQFQDESVVDDSQLPKDRFSAERLKGVDSTLKIQPAELGDSAMYLCASSSPDRGPDTQYFGPGTRLTVL.

This chain connects TRBV19 to TRBJ1-2; the D is unclear. Germline loops: CDR1 LNHDA, CDR2 SQIVND (reference sequence). There are 14 residues in the CDR3. Trimming cost V 5 bases and J 0 bases, with 10 bases left between them. The CDR3 spells CASSPRPANYGYTF. The CDR3 coding sequence is TGTGCCAGTAGTCCACGTCCGGCTAACTATGGCTACACCTTC.

The chain is built from TRBV5-1 and TRBJ1-4, with 11 bases aligning to TRBD1. The germline V gene has CDR1 SGHRS and CDR2 YFSETQ. The CDR3 runs to 17 residues. V lost 4 bases to trimming and J lost 6 bases; unmatched junction nucleotides: 11. The CDR3 spells CASSTGQGASIYEKLFF. The DNA of the CDR3 is TGCGCCAGCAGCACCGGACAGGGGGCGAGTATTTATGAAAAACTGTTTTTT. Combining the CDR3 with reference TRBV5-1 and TRBJ1-4 gives the whole variable domain KAGVTQTPRYLIKTRGQQVTLSCSPISGHRSVSWYQQTPGQGLQFLFEYFSETQRNKGNFPGRFSGRQFSNSRSEMNVSTLELGDSALYLCASSTGQGASIYEKLFFGSGTQLSVL.

The chain couples TRBV6-5 to TRBJ1-6; TRBD1 is a possible D gene (6 bases). This CDR3 region has 14 residues. The germline V and J ends were trimmed by 5 bases and 7 bases, with 12 bases remaining between them. Germline values: CDR1 MNHEY, CDR2 SVGAGI. DNA for the CDR3: TGTGCCAGCAGTGACCTCGGGGGCAATTCACCCCTCCACTTT. As protein: CASSDLGGNSPLHF.

The chain recombines TRBV6-1 with TRBJ1-1; no firm D call. The CDR3 length is 16 residues. The germline V gene has CDR1 MNHNS and CDR2 SASEGT. Trimming left V 2 bases short and J 5 bases short, with 18 bases between. The CDR3 region has the DNA TGTGCCAGCAGTGAACTGTGGCGGGTAGGGAAGACTGAAGCTTTCTTT. Protein: CASSELWRVGKTEAFF.

The chain couples TRBV7-3 to TRBJ2-3; 16 nucleotides align to TRBD2. The V and J ends lost 0 bases and 0 bases, in that order; junction bases with no gene match: 3. Germline CDR1 and CDR2: SGHTA and FQGTGA. The CDR3 loop spans 19 amino acids. Written as DNA, the CDR3 is TGTGCCAGCAGCTTAACCTCGGGACTAGCGGGAGGGAGCACAGATACGCAGTATTTT. Residues: CASSLTSGLAGGSTDTQYF.

The chain combines TRBV27 with TRBJ1-5, with D possibly TRBD1 on 5 matching bases. The CDR3 has 15 residues. The V end lost 3 bases, the J end lost 4 bases, and 13 bases lay between the germline ends. Per the germline V gene, CDR1 is MNHEY and CDR2 is SMNVEV (reference sequence). The CDR3 protein is CASSFTWGPNQPQHF. DNA for the CDR3: TGTGCCAGCAGTTTCACGTGGGGCCCAAATCAGCCCCAGCATTTT.

CDR3 nucleotides: TGTGCCAGCAGCTTAAATATGGCAGGGGGTAGTAACACCTTC. As protein: CASSLNMAGGSNTF. The chain employs TRBV7-9 and TRBJ1-2; 7 bases are shared with TRBD1. This CDR3 contains 14 residues. J gave up 12 bases and V 2 bases, and 12 bases lay outside the gene matches. Germline CDR1 reads SEHNR; CDR2 reads FQNEAQ (reference sequence).

This clone was recorded once. The chain has TRBV5-1 and TRBJ2-4; possible D gene TRBD1, 6 bases. The V end was cut by 3 bases, the J end by 15 bases, with 16 bases between. The CDR3 extends over 12 amino acids. Germline V gene sequence: CDR1 SGHRS, CDR2 YFSETQ. CDR3 amino acids: CASSSERGTLYF. CDR3 nucleotides: TGCGCCAGCAGCTCAGAAAGGGGGACACTGTACTTC.

CDR3 sequence reads: CASSIGLAGEGEQYF. The DNA of the CDR3 is TGTGCCAGCAGCATCGGACTAGCGGGAGAGGGCGAGCAGTACTTC. The chain employs TRBV7-3 and TRBJ2-7; 13 bases match TRBD2. The ends lost 5 bases at V and 6 bases at J; junction bases unmatched: 7. This CDR3 spans 15 amino acids. Germline V gives CDR1 SGHTA, CDR2 FQGTGA.

The rearrangement links TRBV6-5 to TRBJ2-7, with TRBD1 matching over 8 bases. V shed 2 bases, J shed 2 bases, and the junction held 8 bases outside the gene matches. Per germline, CDR1 MNHEY and CDR2 SVGAGI. There are 16 residues in the CDR3. CDR3 nucleotide sequence: TGTGCCAGCAGTTACAGTCCGGGACAGGATCCCTACGAGCAGTACTTC. It specifies CASSYSPGQDPYEQYF.

For the CDR3, the DNA is TGTGCCACCAGCGTCCAGGCGGGAAGGAGCGAGCAGTACTTC. Protein product: CATSVQAGRSEQYF. The genes are TRBV15 and TRBJ2-7, with D perhaps TRBD2 (6 bases). V lost 5 bases and J 6 bases, leaving 17 bases between the germline ends. In germline, CDR1 is LNHNV, CDR2 YYDKDF (reference sequence). CDR3 length: 14 residues.

J is TRBJ1-5 and V is TRBV5-5; no reliable D call. Germline V gene data show CDR1 as SGHKS and CDR2 as YYEKEE (reference sequence). Trimming left V 1 base short and J 4 bases short, with 15 bases between. CDR3 size: 16 residues. The CDR3 nucleotides are TGTGCCAGCAGCTTGTTTAGCCGAACCTTTAATCAGCCCCAGCATTTT. Translation: CASSLFSRTFNQPQHF.